This TCR beta chain was identified during a study of Ad26.COV2.S vaccination and SARS-CoV-2 variants. Described treatment: some 20 received Ad26.COV2.S at low or high dose, single or two shots; 5 received placebo; per-sample allocation not given. Collection of the samples took place on day 63 after the first injection of vaccine or placebo. The individual, an adult aged 18-55 years, was a donor in Boston. Regarding this clone: Other DNA sequences of this sample code for an identical CDR3.

Produced via immunoSEQ multiplex PCR; TCRdb's table is partial and in-frame only. The table records around 300,000 clones, about nine tenths of them present only once. Trimming took off 1 base at V and 2 bases at J, with 14 bases between the two ends. The CDR3 totals 16 residues. Germline CDR1 and CDR2: SGHAT and FQNNGV. This specimen was peripheral blood, taken in a trial of Ad26.COV2.S vaccine versus placebo. The rearrangement links TRBV11-2 to TRBJ1-1; D remains ambiguous. This sequence originates from a person aged 18-60 years who received the Ad26.COV2.S COVID-19 vaccine or a placebo. Here the CDR3 DNA reads TGTGCCAGCAGCTTAGGCCCGGGTGGGGAAAACACTGAAGCTTTCTTT. Translated, it gives CASSLGPGGENTEAFF.